Here is one T cell receptor (beta chain) with its context. In the authors' workflow: Amplifying reference gene primers gave estimates of nucleated cell counts. The assay was immunoSEQ multiplex PCR, and TCRdb's table has in-frame clones only and misses some. From that table come the V and J calls and clone size; the DNA was used to work out D and trimming. The data contain just over 300,000 clones, 85% to 90% of them singletons. The sample originates from a study of blood T cell repertoires in COVID-19. Study as a whole: In each case, the material was cDNA or gDNA derived from T cells, B-cell-depleted T cells, or PBMCs.

A Seattle source enrolled patients during active infection and followed them longitudinally. Sequencing was carried out using peripheral blood. The receptor was derived from a woman aged 25 to 39 with COVID-19, enrolled during active disease.

CDR3 region: CAGGGQENQPQHF. CDR3 in DNA: TGTGCCGGCGGGGGACAGGAAAATCAGCCCCAGCATTTT. This sequence joins TRBV2 and TRBJ1-5; 8 bases are a match to TRBD1. Germline V CDR1 and CDR2: SNHLY, FYNNEI. This CDR3 has 13 amino acids. The V segment lost 11 bases and the J segment 4 bases; nucleotides outside the gene matches: 7.